This T cell receptor beta chain is from a study of a mutant IDH1 vaccine in newly diagnosed glioma. The wider study: Beginning 4-6 weeks after radiotherapy alone, or with temozolomide cycles, vaccination took place. Patients under treatment included around 60% males and about 38% females and had a mean age of approximately 40 years.

Sample time point: week 47, end of study. Doses consisted of 300 ug of mutant IDH1 20-mer peptide each, paired with topical imiquimod. Germline CDR1 SGHRS, CDR2 YFSETQ. The V gene lost 3 bases and the J gene lost 7 bases, with 14 bases spanning the gap. This CDR3 spans 15 amino acids. This clone appeared once. Its cognate antigen is unknown. Method: immunoSEQ multiplex PCR; TCRdb's copy keeps in-frame clones and lacks some. The table shows approximately 52,000 clones, with 60% to 85% occurring only once. This sequence originates from a woman aged 40 to 50 with glioma. Some clones in this sample may be carry-over from other donors' samples. The chain uses TRBV5-1 and TRBJ1-6; D is perhaps TRBD1 (5 bases). The sequencing here drew on PBMCs, taken from a glioma patient whose treatment included an IDH1 peptide vaccine. The CDR3 DNA reads TGCGCCAGCAGCTGGGGGGGTCCTAGCAATTCACCCCTCCACTTT. It is translated as CASSWGGPSNSPLHF.